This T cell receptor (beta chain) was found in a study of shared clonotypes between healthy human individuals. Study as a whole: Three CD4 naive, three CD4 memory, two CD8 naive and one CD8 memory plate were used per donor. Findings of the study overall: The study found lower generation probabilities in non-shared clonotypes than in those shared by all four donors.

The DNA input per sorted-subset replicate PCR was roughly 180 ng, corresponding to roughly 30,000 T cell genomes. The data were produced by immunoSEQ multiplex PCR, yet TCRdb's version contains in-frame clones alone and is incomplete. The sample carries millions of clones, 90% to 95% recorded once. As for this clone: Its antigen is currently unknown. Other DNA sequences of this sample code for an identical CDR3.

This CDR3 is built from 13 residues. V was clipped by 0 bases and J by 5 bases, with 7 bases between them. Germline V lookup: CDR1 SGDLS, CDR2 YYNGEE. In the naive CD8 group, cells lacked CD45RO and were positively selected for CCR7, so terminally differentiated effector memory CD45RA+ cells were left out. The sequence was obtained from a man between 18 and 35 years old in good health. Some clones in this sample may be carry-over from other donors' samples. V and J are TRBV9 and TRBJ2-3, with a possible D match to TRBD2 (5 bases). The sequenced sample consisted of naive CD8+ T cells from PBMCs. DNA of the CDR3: TGTGCCAGCAGCGTAGCGGGGAGAGATACGCAGTATTTT. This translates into CASSVAGRDTQYF.